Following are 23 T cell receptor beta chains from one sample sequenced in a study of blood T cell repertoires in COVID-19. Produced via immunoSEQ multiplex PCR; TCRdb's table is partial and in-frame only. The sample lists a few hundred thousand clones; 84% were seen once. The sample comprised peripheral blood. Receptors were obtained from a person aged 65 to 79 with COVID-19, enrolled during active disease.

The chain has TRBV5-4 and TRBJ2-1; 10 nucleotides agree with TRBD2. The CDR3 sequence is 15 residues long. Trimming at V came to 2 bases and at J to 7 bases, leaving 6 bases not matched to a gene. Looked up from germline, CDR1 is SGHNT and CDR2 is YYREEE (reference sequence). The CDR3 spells CASSFRAGGPNEQFF. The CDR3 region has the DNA TGTGCCAGCAGCTTTAGAGCGGGGGGGCCGAATGAGCAGTTCTTC. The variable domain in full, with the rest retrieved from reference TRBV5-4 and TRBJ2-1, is ETGVTQSPTHLIKTRGQQVTLRCSSQSGHNTVSWYQQALGQGPQFIFQYYREEENGRGNFPPRFSGLQFPNYSSELNVNALELDDSALYLCASSFRAGGPNEQFFGPGTRLTVL.

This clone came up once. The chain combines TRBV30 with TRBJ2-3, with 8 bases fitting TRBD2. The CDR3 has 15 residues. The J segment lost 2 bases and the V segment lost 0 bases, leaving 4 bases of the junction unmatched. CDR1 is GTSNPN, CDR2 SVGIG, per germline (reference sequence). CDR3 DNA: TGTGCCTGGAGTGTTACGGGAGGGCCCACAGATACGCAGTATTTT. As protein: CAWSVTGGPTDTQYF.

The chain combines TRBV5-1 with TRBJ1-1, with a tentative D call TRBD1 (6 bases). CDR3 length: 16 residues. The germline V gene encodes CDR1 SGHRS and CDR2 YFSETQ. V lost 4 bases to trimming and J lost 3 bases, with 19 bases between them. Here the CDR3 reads CASSGRVQQGDTEAFF. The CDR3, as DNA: TGCGCCAGCAGCGGGCGGGTTCAACAGGGTGACACTGAAGCTTTCTTT. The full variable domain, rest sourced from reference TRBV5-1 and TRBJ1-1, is KAGVTQTPRYLIKTRGQQVTLSCSPISGHRSVSWYQQTPGQGLQFLFEYFSETQRNKGNFPGRFSGRQFSNSRSEMNVSTLELGDSALYLCASSGRVQQGDTEAFFGQGTRLTVV.

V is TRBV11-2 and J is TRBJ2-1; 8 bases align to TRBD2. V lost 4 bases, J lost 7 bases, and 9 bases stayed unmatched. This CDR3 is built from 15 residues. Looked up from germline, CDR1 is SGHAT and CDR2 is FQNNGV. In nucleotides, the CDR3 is TGTGCCAGCAGCTCCGGGGGGGCCTTAAGTAATGAGCAGTTCTTC. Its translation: CASSSGGALSNEQFF.

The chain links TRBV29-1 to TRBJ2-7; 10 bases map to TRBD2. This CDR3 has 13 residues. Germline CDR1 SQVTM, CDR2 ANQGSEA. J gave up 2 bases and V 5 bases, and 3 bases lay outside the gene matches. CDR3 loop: CSVSGRVTYEQYF. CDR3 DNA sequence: TGCAGCGTTAGCGGGAGGGTAACCTACGAGCAGTACTTC.

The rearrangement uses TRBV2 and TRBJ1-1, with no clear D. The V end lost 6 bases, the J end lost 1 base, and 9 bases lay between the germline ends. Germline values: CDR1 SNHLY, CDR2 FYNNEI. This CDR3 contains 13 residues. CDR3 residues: CASRDYSNTEAFF. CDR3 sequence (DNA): TGTGCCAGCAGGGACTATTCGAACACTGAAGCTTTCTTT.

For the CDR3, the DNA is TGTGCCAGCAGCTCAACTAGCGGGAGAGCGGAGACCCAGTACTTC. Protein product: CASSSTSGRAETQYF. The chain has TRBV7-7 and TRBJ2-5; 11 positions match TRBD2. CDR1 and CDR2 (germline): SSHAT, FNYEAQ (reference sequence). The CDR3 consists of 15 residues. Unmatched junction bases numbered 6, after V lost 4 bases and J lost 5 bases.

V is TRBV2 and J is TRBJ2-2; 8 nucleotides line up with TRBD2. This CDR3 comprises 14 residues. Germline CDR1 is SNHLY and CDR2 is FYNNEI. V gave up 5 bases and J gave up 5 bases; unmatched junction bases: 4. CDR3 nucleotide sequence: TGTGCCAGCAGTCCGGGACTAGAAACCGGGGAGCTGTTTTTT. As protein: CASSPGLETGELFF. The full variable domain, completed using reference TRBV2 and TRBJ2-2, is EPEVTQTPSHQVTQMGQEVILRCVPISNHLYFYWYRQILGQKVEFLVSFYNNEISEKSEIFDDQFSVERPDGSNFTLKIRSTKLEDSAMYFCASSPGLETGELFFGEGSRLTVL.

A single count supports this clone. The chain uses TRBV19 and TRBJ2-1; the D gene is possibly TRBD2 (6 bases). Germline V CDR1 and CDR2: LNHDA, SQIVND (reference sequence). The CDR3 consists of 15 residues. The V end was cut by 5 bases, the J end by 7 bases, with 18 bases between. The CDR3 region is CASSSSGESGNEQFF. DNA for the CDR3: TGTGCCAGTAGTTCTTCGGGGGAGTCTGGGAATGAGCAGTTCTTC.

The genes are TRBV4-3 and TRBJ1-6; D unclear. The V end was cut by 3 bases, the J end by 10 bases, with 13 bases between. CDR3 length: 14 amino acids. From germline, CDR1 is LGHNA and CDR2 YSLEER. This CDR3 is CASSHGRSYSPLHF. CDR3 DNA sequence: TGCGCCAGCAGCCATGGTCGCTCCTACTCACCCCTCCACTTT.

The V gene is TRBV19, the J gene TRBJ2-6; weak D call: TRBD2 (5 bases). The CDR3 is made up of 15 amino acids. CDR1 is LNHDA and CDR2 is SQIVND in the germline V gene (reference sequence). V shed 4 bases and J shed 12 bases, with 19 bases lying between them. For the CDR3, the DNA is TGTGCCAGTAGTAGTGGGCCGGAGGACGGTCCCGTCCTGACTTTC. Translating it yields CASSSGPEDGPVLTF.

CDR3 amino acids: CSVAQVVRVTEAFF. CDR3 nucleotide sequence: TGCAGCGTTGCCCAGGTTGTCCGAGTCACTGAAGCTTTCTTT. The chain carries TRBV29-1 and TRBJ1-1; D is unclear. V shed 4 bases and J shed 4 bases, with 16 bases lying between them. Germline CDR1 is SQVTM and CDR2 is ANQGSEA. The CDR3 totals 14 residues.

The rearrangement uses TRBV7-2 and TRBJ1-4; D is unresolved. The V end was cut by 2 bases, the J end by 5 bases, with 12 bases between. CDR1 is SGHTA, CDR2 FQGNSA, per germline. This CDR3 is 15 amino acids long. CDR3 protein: CASSLLLRSNEKLFF. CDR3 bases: TGTGCCAGCAGCTTACTATTGAGATCGAATGAAAAACTGTTTTTT.

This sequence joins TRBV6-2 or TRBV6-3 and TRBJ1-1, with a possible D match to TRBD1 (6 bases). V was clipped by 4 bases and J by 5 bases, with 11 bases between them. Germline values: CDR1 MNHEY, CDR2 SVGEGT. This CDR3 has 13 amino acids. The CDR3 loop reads CASSSRGFTEAFF. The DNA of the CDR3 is TGTGCCAGCAGTTCCAGGGGTTTTACTGAAGCTTTCTTT.

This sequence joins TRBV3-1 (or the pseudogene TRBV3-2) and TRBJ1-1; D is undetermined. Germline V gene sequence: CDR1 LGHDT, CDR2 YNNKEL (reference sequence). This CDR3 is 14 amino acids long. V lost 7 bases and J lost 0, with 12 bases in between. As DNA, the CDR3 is TGTGCCAGCACCTTATTCCGGGTGAACACTGAAGCTTTCTTT. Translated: CASTLFRVNTEAFF.

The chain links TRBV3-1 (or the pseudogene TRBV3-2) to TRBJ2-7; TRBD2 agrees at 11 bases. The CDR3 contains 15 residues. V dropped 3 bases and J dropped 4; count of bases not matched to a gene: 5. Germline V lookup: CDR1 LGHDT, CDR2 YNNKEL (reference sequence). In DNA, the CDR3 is TGTGCCAGCAGCCAGACTAGCGGGAAGAAATACGAGCAGTACTTC. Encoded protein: CASSQTSGKKYEQYF.

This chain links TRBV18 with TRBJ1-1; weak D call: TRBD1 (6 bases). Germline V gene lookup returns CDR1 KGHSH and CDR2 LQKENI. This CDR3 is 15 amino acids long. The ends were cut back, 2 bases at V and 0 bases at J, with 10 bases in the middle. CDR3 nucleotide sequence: TGTGCCAGCTCACCAGTCCAGGGGATGAACACTGAAGCTTTCTTT. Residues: CASSPVQGMNTEAFF.

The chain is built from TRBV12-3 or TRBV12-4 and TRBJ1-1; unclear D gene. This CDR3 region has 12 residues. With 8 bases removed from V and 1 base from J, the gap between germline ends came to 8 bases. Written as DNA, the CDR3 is TGTGCCAGCGGGCCTCCGAACACTGAAGCTTTCTTT. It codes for CASGPPNTEAFF.

CDR3 in amino acids: CASRPGLAGGSSYNEQFF. CDR3 in DNA: TGTGCCAGCAGGCCGGGACTAGCGGGGGGGAGCTCCTACAATGAGCAGTTCTTC. The rearrangement uses TRBV28 and TRBJ2-1; TRBD2 matches 16 bases. Germline V gene lookup returns CDR1 MDHEN and CDR2 SYDVKM. The CDR3 totals 18 residues. With 6 bases clipped from V and 0 bases from J, the junction kept 5 bases outside the gene matches.

CDR3 in DNA: TGTGCCAGCAGACAGGGACGGTCGACTAATGAAAAACTGTTTTTT. The encoded protein is CASRQGRSTNEKLFF. This chain connects TRBV6-5 to TRBJ1-4; the D gene is possibly TRBD1 (6 bases). The germline V and J ends were trimmed by 6 bases and 2 bases, with 13 bases remaining between them. Germline CDR1 MNHEY, CDR2 SVGAGI. This CDR3 contains 15 residues.

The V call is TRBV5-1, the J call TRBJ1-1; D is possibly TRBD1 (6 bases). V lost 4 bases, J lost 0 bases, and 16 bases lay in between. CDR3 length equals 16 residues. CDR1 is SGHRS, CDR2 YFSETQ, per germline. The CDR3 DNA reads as TGCGCCAGCAGCCCGTCAACGACAGGAATGAACACTGAAGCTTTCTTT. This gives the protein CASSPSTTGMNTEAFF.

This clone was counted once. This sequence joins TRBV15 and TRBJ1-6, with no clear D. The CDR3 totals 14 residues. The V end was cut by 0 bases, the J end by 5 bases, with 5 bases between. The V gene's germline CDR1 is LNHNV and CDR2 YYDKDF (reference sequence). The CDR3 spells CATSREGDNSPLHF. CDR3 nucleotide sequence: TGTGCCACCAGCAGAGAGGGAGATAATTCACCCCTCCACTTT.

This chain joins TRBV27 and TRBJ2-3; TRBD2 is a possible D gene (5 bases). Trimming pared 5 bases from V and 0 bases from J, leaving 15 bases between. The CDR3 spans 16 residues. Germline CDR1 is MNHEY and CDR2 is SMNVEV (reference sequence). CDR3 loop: CASSPWVSGSTDTQYF. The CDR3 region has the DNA TGTGCCAGCAGTCCATGGGTCAGCGGAAGCACAGATACGCAGTATTTT.